The 17 T cell receptor beta chains below come from one sample, sequenced in a study of blood T cells in healthy people across ages. It was with a sample-barcoded 5' primer and a J-beta primer mix that a second PCR of roughly 7 to 12 cycles was run. In TCRdb, the 5' RACE reads were re-called with MiXCR into one record per CDR3 protein. This table holds about 640,000 distinct CDR3 sequences, about 30% found once. Sequenced input: blood. Source of these receptors: a woman older than 75 in good health.

The chain combines TRBV28 with TRBJ1-5, with TRBD1 as a possible D gene (6 bases). This CDR3 has 15 residues. Germline CDR1 and CDR2: MDHEN and SYDVKM. Trimming cost V 3 bases and J 4 bases, with 13 bases left between them. The CDR3 sequence: CASSFHGQRNQPQHF. The DNA for the CDR3 is TGTGCCAGCAGTTTTCACGGACAGAGGAATCAGCCCCAGCATTTT.

On this clonotype itself: It may be a read error: a sequence one base away is much more abundant. This chain uses TRBV6-1 with TRBJ1-2; D remains unclear. In germline, CDR1 is MNHNS, CDR2 SASEGT. This CDR3 region has 12 residues. The DNA for the CDR3 is TGTGCCAGCAGTGAAGGTTCCTATGGCTACGCCTTC. It is translated as CASSEGSYGYAF.

This clonotype was observed at least ten times. The V call is TRBV30, the J call TRBJ2-5, with TRBD2 as a possible D gene (6 bases). The CDR3 has 13 residues. The germline gives CDR1 GTSNPN, CDR2 SVGIG (reference sequence). Trimming removed 3 bases at V and 1 base at J, with 9 bases between. The CDR3 region is CAWRGGAQETQYF. CDR3 DNA: TGTGCCTGGAGGGGGGGAGCCCAAGAGACCCAGTACTTC.

This clonotype has ten or more counts. The chain has TRBV4-3 and TRBJ2-7; 12 nucleotides agree with TRBD1. This CDR3 region has 17 residues. The germline V gene has CDR1 LGHNA and CDR2 YSLEER. V lost 0 bases to trimming and J lost 4 bases; unmatched junction nucleotides: 7. In DNA form, the CDR3 reads TGCGCCAGCAGCCAAGAGAGTCCGGGACAGGGGGCTTACGAGCAGTACTTC. Its protein is CASSQESPGQGAYEQYF.

At least ten counts were recorded for this clonotype. The V and J genes are TRBV28 and TRBJ1-1, with 7 bases aligning to TRBD1. Germline V lookup: CDR1 MDHEN, CDR2 SYDVKM. The junction had 22 bases not matched to a gene; V was cut back by 7 bases and J by 11 bases. This CDR3 is built from 16 residues. The CDR3 loop is CASISRVLQGRGRAFF. CDR3 sequence (DNA): TGTGCCAGCATAAGTCGGGTGCTACAGGGGAGAGGAAGGGCTTTCTTT.

The gene calls are TRBV11-2 and TRBJ2-1; the match to TRBD1 covers 7 bases. From germline, CDR1 is SGHAT and CDR2 FQNNGV. The CDR3 is made up of 19 amino acids. With V trimmed by 0 bases and J by 5 bases, 16 bases remained unmatched. The chain's CDR3 is CASSLDQHSGTVGDNEQFF. CDR3 coding DNA: TGTGCCAGCAGCTTAGATCAGCACTCCGGGACAGTGGGAGACAATGAGCAGTTCTTC.

This clonotype was found many times. The rearrangement joins TRBV7-9 to TRBJ1-1, with no clear D. Trimming pared 4 bases from V and 5 bases from J, leaving 8 bases between. Germline V gives CDR1 SEHNR, CDR2 FQNEAQ (reference sequence). The CDR3 contains 12 residues. CDR3 bases: TGTGCCAGCAGCTCAGGAGGGACTGAAGCTTTCTTT. Encoded protein: CASSSGGTEAFF.

A word on this clonotype: This may come from a read error, since a much larger clone is one base off. The chain recombines TRBV6-5 with TRBJ1-2; D gene uncertain. The germline V gene encodes CDR1 MNHEY and CDR2 SVGAGI. The CDR3 contains 16 residues. Here the CDR3 DNA reads TGTGCCAGCAGTTACTCGATTTCCCTCCCTAACCATGGCTACACCTTC. Residues: CASSYSISLPNHGYTF.

V is TRBV6-2 or TRBV6-3 and J is TRBJ1-1; no definite D call. Germline values: CDR1 MNHEY, CDR2 SVGEGT. The CDR3 has 14 amino acids. The V end lost 2 bases, the J end lost 0 bases, and 7 bases lay between the germline ends. The CDR3 DNA follows: TGTGCCAGCAGTTACGCACGGATGAACACTGAAGCTTTCTTT. Its protein is CASSYARMNTEAFF.

This clonotype was counted ten times or more. This chain joins TRBV4-3 and TRBJ2-1, with 11 bases fitting TRBD2. Per germline, CDR1 LGHNA and CDR2 YSLEER. V lost 1 base and J lost 6; bases outside the gene matches: 11. The length of the CDR3 is 18 residues. The CDR3 region has the DNA TGCGCCAGCAGCCAAGTCCTCATTAGCGGGGGGGCCCGCAATGAGCAGTTCTTC. Amino acids: CASSQVLISGGARNEQFF.

This clonotype was recorded many times. One end of the junction varies from germline; a read error may be responsible. This sequence joins TRBV5-1 and TRBJ2-3, with 12 nucleotides matching TRBD2. The germline V gene has CDR1 SGHRS and CDR2 YFSETQ. The CDR3 runs 15 residues. The CDR3 sequence is CASSLLAGGADTQYF. The CDR3 nucleotides are TGTGCCAGCAGCCTACTAGCGGGGGGCGCAGATACGCAGTATTTT. The full variable domain, with the rest looked up from reference TRBV5-1 and TRBJ2-3, is KAGVTQTPRYLIKTRGQQVTLSCSPISGHRSVSWYQQTPGQGLQFLFEYFSETQRNKGNFPGRFSGRQFSNSRSEMNVSTLELGDSALYLCASSLLAGGADTQYFGPGTRLTVL.

Remarks on this clonotype: A read error is possible here, since a much larger clone lies one base away. This chain's CDR3 is CANSEWTGGGTDTQYF. CDR3 DNA: TGTGCCAACAGTGAGTGGACAGGGGGCGGCACAGATACGCAGTATTTT. The V gene is TRBV2, the J gene TRBJ2-3; TRBD1 aligns across 11 bases. The CDR3 is 16 residues long. Looked up from germline, CDR1 is SNHLY and CDR2 is FYNNEI.

Many counts were recorded for this clonotype. The chain combines TRBV20-1 with TRBJ2-3, with 10 bases matching TRBD2. This CDR3 is 18 amino acids long. With V trimmed by 1 base and J by 0 bases, 10 bases remained unmatched. Germline V gene data show CDR1 as DFQATT and CDR2 as SNEGSKA (reference sequence). CDR3 bases: TGCAGTGCTAGAGGAGGAAGCGGGGGGGCCAGCAGCACAGATACGCAGTATTTT. This translates into CSARGGSGGASSTDTQYF.

This clonotype was seen ten or more times. This chain connects TRBV12-3 or TRBV12-4 to TRBJ1-2; D gene ambiguous. The V and J ends lost 6 bases and 4 bases respectively, with 18 bases between them. The CDR3 length is 15 residues. The CDR3 spells CASSPMTTGSYGYTF. CDR3 coding DNA: TGTGCCAGCAGCCCCATGACGACGGGGAGCTATGGCTACACCTTC.

The chain carries TRBV30 and TRBJ1-1, with D perhaps TRBD1 (5 bases). From germline, CDR1 is GTSNPN and CDR2 SVGIG (reference sequence). The CDR3 consists of 13 residues. Trimming took 1 base from V and 6 from J, leaving 12 bases between them. This chain's CDR3 is CAWSGVGGSEAFF. The CDR3 DNA is TGTGCCTGGAGTGGGGTTGGGGGTTCTGAAGCTTTCTTT.

This clonotype has only one observation. J is TRBJ2-4 and V is TRBV6-2 or TRBV6-3; a weak D match, TRBD1 (6 bases). Germline CDR1 MNHEY, CDR2 SVGEGT. V gave up 8 bases and J gave up 1 base, with 24 bases separating them. The length of the CDR3 is 18 residues. This CDR3 is CASQRGYRVERAKNIQYF. CDR3 sequence (DNA): TGTGCCAGCCAAAGGGGGTACAGGGTGGAGAGGGCCAAAAACATTCAGTACTTC.

J is TRBJ2-2 and V is TRBV9; maybe TRBD1 (6 bases). CDR1 is SGDLS, CDR2 YYNGEE, per germline. The CDR3 is 13 amino acids. V was clipped by 2 bases and J by 6 bases, with 8 bases between them. CDR3 region: CASSVNRAGELFF. CDR3 nucleotides: TGTGCCAGCAGCGTTAACAGGGCCGGGGAGCTGTTTTTT.